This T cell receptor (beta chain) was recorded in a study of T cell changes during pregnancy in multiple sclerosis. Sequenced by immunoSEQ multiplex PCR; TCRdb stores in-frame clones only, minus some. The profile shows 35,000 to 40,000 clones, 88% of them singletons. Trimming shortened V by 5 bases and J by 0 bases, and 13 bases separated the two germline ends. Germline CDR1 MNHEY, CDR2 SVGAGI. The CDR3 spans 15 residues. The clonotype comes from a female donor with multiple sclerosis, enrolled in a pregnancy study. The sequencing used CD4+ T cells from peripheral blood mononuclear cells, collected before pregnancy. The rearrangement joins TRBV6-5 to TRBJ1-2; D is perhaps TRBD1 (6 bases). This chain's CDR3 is CASSKGHQANYGYTF. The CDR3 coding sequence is TGTGCCAGCAGTAAGGGACACCAGGCTAACTATGGCTACACCTTC.